This entry features one T cell receptor beta chain sequence. Antigen specificity is unknown. Data came from immunoSEQ multiplex PCR; TCRdb stores just in-frame clones and leaves some out. The sample lists several thousand clones, approximately 86% occurring once. Trimming stripped 5 bases from V and 1 base from J, with 9 bases between. In germline, CDR1 is SGHRS, CDR2 YFSETQ. The CDR3 extends over 13 amino acids. The record originates from a study of T cell repertoires in ileal Crohn's disease. Study context: At surgery, 35% of patients smoked, with median disease duration 7.9 years. Study-wide findings and caveats: Compared with CD4 T cells, sorted CD8 cells carried more expanded clones. Every patient over 26.8% clonality showed endoscopic recurrence. Active smokers at surgery had more clonal expansions than non-smokers.

The V gene is TRBV5-1, the J gene TRBJ1-1, with a possible D match to TRBD1 (6 bases). The sequencing input was ileal tissue. The clonotype comes from an adult with Crohn's disease. CDR3 residues: CASSQQGNTEAFF. The CDR3 DNA sequence: TGCGCCAGCAGTCAACAGGGGAACACTGAAGCTTTCTTT.